This T cell receptor beta chain was documented in a study of shared clonotypes between healthy human individuals. Whole-study results and caveats: Sequencing depth was expected to influence donor clonotype sharing.

CD45RO-negative cells were positively selected for CCR7, leaving out terminally differentiated effector memory CD45RA+ cells. Between the trimmed V and J ends, which lost 3 bases and 10 bases, there was a span of 15 bases. The germline gives CDR1 MDHEN, CDR2 SYDVKM. This CDR3 spans 14 amino acids. The table came from immunoSEQ multiplex PCR; TCRdb's copy has only in-frame clones and leaves some out. This table holds about 2,200,000 clones, 85% to 95% found once. Worth noting for this clone: Antigen unknown.

This chain joins TRBV28 and TRBJ1-4; D gene uncertain. The sample consisted of naive CD8+ T cells from PBMCs. The clonotype originates from a man in his late teens or twenties in good health. Some clones in this sample may be carry-over from other donors' samples. DNA for the CDR3: TGTGCCAGCAGTTTGCACTTTAAAGCATCAAAACTGTTTTTT. It yields the protein CASSLHFKASKLFF.